This entry concerns a single TCR beta chain. The CDR3 has 13 amino acids. The V gene's germline CDR1 is SEHNR and CDR2 FQNEAQ (reference sequence). The V and J ends lost 5 bases and 5 bases respectively, with 7 bases between them. The sample originates from a study of T cell responses to AZD1222 COVID-19 vaccine. The data were produced by immunoSEQ multiplex PCR, yet TCRdb's version contains in-frame clones alone and is incomplete. Among about 200,000 clones listed, 85% to 90% were seen once. The gene calls are TRBV7-9 and TRBJ1-6; D possibly corresponds to TRBD1 (5 bases). The sequenced sample was peripheral blood, obtained on day 0 of AZD1222 vaccination. The TCR originated in an adult in good health. The CDR3 reads CASSPGHNSPLHF. The CDR3 bases are TGTGCCAGCAGCCCGGGACATAATTCACCCCTCCACTTT.